The 4 T cell receptor beta chains below all came from one sample that was sequenced in a study of human T cells and chemical hapten exposure. TCRdb fed the RACE reads into MiXCR, producing one record per CDR3 protein. The top ten clones hold roughly 2.4% of a sample with approximately 400,000 distinct CDR3 sequences, nearly 5% of them seen once. Time point here: patch test 1, 2 weeks after DPC sensitization. The treatment: therapeutic diphenylcyclopropenone sensitization with weekly scalp DPC. The sample consisted of whole blood, taken in connection with sensitization to the hapten diphenylcyclopropenone (DPC). The receptors originated from a woman in her 50s with alopecia areata. Some clones in this sample may be carry-over from other donors' samples.

The chain joins TRBV12-3 or TRBV12-4 to TRBJ2-1; D perhaps matches TRBD2 (6 bases). Trimming removed 6 bases from V and 7 bases from J, with 22 bases in between. The CDR3 runs to 16 residues. CDR3 nucleotides: TGTGCCAGCAGCCTAATCGGTCTAGCGACAAGGAATGAGCAGTTCTTC. It encodes CASSLIGLATRNEQFF.

The table lists this clonotype with many counts. The genes are TRBV6-1 and TRBJ1-1; D ambiguous. V was cut by 6 bases and J by 5 bases, with 7 bases left in between. The V gene's germline CDR1 is MNHNS and CDR2 SASEGT. The CDR3 spans 11 residues. The CDR3 region is CASSRSTEAFF. The CDR3 nucleotides read TGTGCCAGCAGCAGGAGTACTGAAGCTTTCTTT.

This clonotype was seen repeatedly, ten times or more. The CDR3 spells CASSPRGSYNEQFF. In DNA, the CDR3 is TGTGCCAGCAGTCCTAGGGGTTCCTACAATGAGCAGTTCTTC. V and J are TRBV6-5 and TRBJ2-1, with TRBD1 as a possible D gene (5 bases). The CDR3 sequence is 14 residues long. The germline gives CDR1 MNHEY, CDR2 SVGAGI. V lost 5 bases and J 1 base, leaving 9 bases between the germline ends.

This clonotype has ten or more counts. The J gene is TRBJ1-1, the V gene TRBV6-6, with 8 positions matching TRBD1. The V segment lost 5 bases and the J segment 8 bases; nucleotides outside the gene matches: 13. Germline loops: CDR1 MNHNY, CDR2 SVGAGI (reference sequence). The CDR3 extends over 15 amino acids. The CDR3 DNA follows: TGTGCCAGCAGTCGAAAGCCAGGGGGACAGGACGAAGCTTTCTTT. Protein sequence: CASSRKPGGQDEAFF.